This is a list of T cell receptor beta chains from one sample in a study of beta chain features in type 1 diabetes. Only in-frame clones appear in the TCRdb table, and some are missing; sequencing was by immunoSEQ multiplex PCR. The sample records a few hundred thousand clones, around 15% being singletons. Sequencing was done on a sample of naive CD4+ T cells from blood. These receptors were taken from a man aged 25 to 40 with type 1 diabetes. Each CDR3 is given with its conserved first and last residue. Fields, in order: clone size, V gene, J gene, CDR3 length, D gene, CDR3 protein, CDR3 DNA. The D gene is left open where the match is weak. Only part of the rows carry a size: once, few, many, or a class if the clone is expanded.

>NA|TRBV5-1|TRBJ2-5|14|TRBD2
CASSPLAGPETQYF
TGCGCCAGCAGCCCACTAGCGGGACCAGAGACCCAGTACTTC
>few|TRBV30|TRBJ2-3|16|TRBD2
CAWSAGLAGVKDTQYF
TGTGCCTGGAGTGCAGGACTAGCGGGAGTGAAAGATACGCAGTATTTT
>few|TRBV19|TRBJ1-5|15|NA
CASRPEGGGNQPQHF
TGTGCCAGTAGACCTGAAGGTGGCGGGAATCAGCCCCAGCATTTT
>NA|TRBV6-1|TRBJ1-3|16|TRBD1
CASSEWDRSSGNTIYF
TGTGCCAGCAGTGAATGGGACAGGAGCTCTGGAAACACCATATATTTT
>few|TRBV6-5|TRBJ2-1|14|NA
CASSYSGRNNEQFF
TGTGCCAGCAGTTACTCGGGCAGAAACAATGAGCAGTTCTTC
>NA|TRBV19|TRBJ2-5|15|NA
CASSITASWQETQYF
TGTGCCAGTAGTATCACTGCTAGTTGGCAAGAGACCCAGTACTTC
>few|TRBV7-9|TRBJ2-7|13|TRBD2
CASSLASGVEQYF
TGTGCCAGCAGCTTAGCTAGCGGGGTGGAGCAGTACTTC
>NA|TRBV7-2|TRBJ2-7|15|TRBD2
CASSPSGRAHYEQYF
TGTGCCAGCAGTCCTAGCGGGAGGGCCCATTACGAGCAGTACTTC
>NA|TRBV19|TRBJ1-2|13|TRBD1
CASSKTGTGLYTF
TGTGCCAGTAGTAAGACCGGGACAGGGCTGTACACCTTC
>NA|TRBV29-1|TRBJ2-5|12|TRBD1
CSVYRGEETQYF
TGCAGCGTCTACAGGGGAGAGGAGACCCAGTACTTC
>few|TRBV30|TRBJ2-7|15|NA
CAWSVLYRGNYEQYF
TGTGCCTGGAGTGTCCTTTACCGGGGGAACTACGAGCAGTACTTC
>few|TRBV19|TRBJ2-7|15|NA
CASSIGSPAPYEQYF
TGTGCCAGTAGTATTGGCTCCCCCGCCCCCTACGAGCAGTACTTC
>NA|TRBV11-2|TRBJ2-1|13|NA
CAIGGRVYNEQFF
TGTGCCATCGGGGGGCGGGTCTACAATGAGCAGTTCTTC
>NA|TRBV19|TRBJ2-7|17|TRBD2
CASSIIRGAGGSYEQYF
TGTGCCAGTAGTATTATCCGGGGAGCGGGAGGCTCCTACGAGCAGTACTTC
>NA|TRBV2|TRBJ2-7|12|NA
CATTGLSYEQYF
TGTGCCACGACGGGACTCTCCTACGAGCAGTACTTC
>few|TRBV4-1|TRBJ2-3|15|NA
CASSQALISPDTQYF
TGCGCCAGCAGCCAAGCCCTTATCTCCCCGGATACGCAGTATTTT
>few|TRBV29-1|TRBJ1-1|13|TRBD1
CSVEDRMNTEAFF
TGCAGCGTTGAGGACAGGATGAACACTGAAGCTTTCTTT
>NA|TRBV28|TRBJ2-7|14|TRBD2
CASSSSGRSHEQYF
TGTGCCAGCAGTTCCAGCGGGAGGTCTCACGAGCAGTACTTC
>few|TRBV6-5|TRBJ1-2|15|NA
CASSYSSNGIDGYTF
TGTGCCAGCAGTTACTCGAGTAACGGGATCGATGGCTACACCTTC
>NA|TRBV7-2|TRBJ2-7|14|NA
CASSLGGASYEQYF
TGTGCCAGCAGCTTAGGAGGAGCCTCCTACGAGCAGTACTTC
>NA|TRBV7-3|TRBJ1-2|13|NA
CASSLEGRRGYTF
TGTGCCAGCAGCCTCGAAGGAAGGAGAGGCTACACCTTC
>few|TRBV30|TRBJ2-7|14|NA
CAWSLTAPEVEQYF
TGTGCCTGGAGTCTCACCGCCCCAGAGGTCGAGCAGTACTTC
>NA|TRBV5-1|TRBJ2-1|14|NA
CASSSNRAYNEQFF
TGCGCCAGCAGCTCAAACCGGGCCTACAATGAGCAGTTCTTC
>NA|TRBV5-6|TRBJ2-5|16|TRBD2
CASSLGQGLAEETQYF
TGTGCCAGCAGCTTAGGACAGGGACTAGCGGAAGAGACCCAGTACTTC
>NA|TRBV7-2|TRBJ2-5|12|NA
CASSSSQETQYF
TGTGCCAGCAGCTCCTCCCAAGAGACCCAGTACTTC
>few|TRBV18|TRBJ2-3|14|NA
CASSLFPSTDTQYF
TGTGCCAGCTCACTTTTTCCAAGCACAGATACGCAGTATTTT
>NA|TRBV4-2|TRBJ2-1|16|NA
CASSQDSGPDYNEQFF
TGTGCCAGCAGCCAAGATTCAGGGCCGGATTACAATGAGCAGTTCTTC
>NA|TRBV4-3|TRBJ1-2|14|NA
CASSQTVANYGYTF
TGCGCCAGCAGCCAAACAGTAGCTAACTATGGCTACACCTTC
>few|TRBV2|TRBJ1-1|14|NA
CASKMTGARTEAFF
TGTGCCAGCAAGATGACAGGTGCGAGGACTGAAGCTTTCTTT
>few|TRBV6-6|TRBJ1-4|15|TRBD1
CASSLRTGEGEKLFF
TGTGCCAGCAGTTTAAGGACAGGGGAGGGTGAAAAACTGTTTTTT
>NA|TRBV9|TRBJ1-5|15|TRBD1
CASSVAGTGDQPQHF
TGTGCCAGCAGCGTGGCCGGGACAGGGGATCAGCCCCAGCATTTT
>NA|TRBV29-1|TRBJ1-5|13|TRBD1
CSVGQGGGQPQHF
TGCAGCGTTGGACAGGGCGGAGGTCAGCCCCAGCATTTT
>few|TRBV28|TRBJ1-1|12|NA
CASSLLVQGAFF
TGTGCCAGCAGTTTGTTGGTACAGGGAGCTTTCTTT
>NA|TRBV15|TRBJ1-2|14|NA
CATSREPDSYGYTF
TGTGCCACCAGCAGAGAACCAGATTCCTATGGCTACACCTTC
>NA|TRBV2|TRBJ2-7|13|TRBD2
CASRREDSLEQYF
TGTGCCAGCAGGCGGGAGGATTCCTTGGAGCAGTACTTC
>NA|TRBV5-1|TRBJ2-1|14|TRBD2
CASSIRTSGNEQFF
TGCGCCAGCAGCATCCGGACTAGCGGCAATGAGCAGTTCTTC
>NA|TRBV7-7|TRBJ2-2|14|NA
CASSLTAVTGELFF
TGTGCCAGCAGCCTCACCGCGGTGACCGGGGAGCTGTTTTTT
>NA|TRBV4-3|TRBJ2-1|17|NA
CASSQEILAAGDNEQFF
TGCGCCAGCAGCCAAGAGATATTGGCGGCAGGGGATAATGAGCAGTTCTTC
>NA|TRBV7-8|TRBJ2-1|15|TRBD1
CASSSQGLSYNEQFF
TGTGCCAGCAGCTCACAGGGGCTTTCCTACAATGAGCAGTTCTTC
>NA|TRBV6-4|TRBJ1-2|16|NA
CASTEPGHLTNYGYTF
TGTGCCAGCACGGAACCGGGACACTTAACTAACTATGGCTACACCTTC